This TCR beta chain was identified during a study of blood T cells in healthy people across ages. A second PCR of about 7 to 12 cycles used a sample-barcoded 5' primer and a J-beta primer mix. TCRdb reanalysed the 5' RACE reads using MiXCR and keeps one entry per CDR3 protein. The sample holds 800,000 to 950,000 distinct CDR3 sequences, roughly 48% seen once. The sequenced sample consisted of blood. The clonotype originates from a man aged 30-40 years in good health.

In DNA form, the CDR3 reads TGTGCCAGCAGCGCCCCCGGGAGGAATGAAAAACTGTTTTTT. This gives the protein CASSAPGRNEKLFF. The chain combines TRBV9 with TRBJ1-4, with no clear D. The ends were cut back, 3 bases at V and 5 bases at J, with 11 bases in the middle. Germline V lookup: CDR1 SGDLS, CDR2 YYNGEE. The CDR3 is 14 residues long. Supplemented by reference TRBV9 and TRBJ1-4, the full variable domain reads DSGVTQTPKHLITATGQRVTLRCSPRSGDLSVYWYQQSLDQGLQFLIQYYNGEERAKGNILERFSAQQFPDLHSELNLSSLELGDSALYFCASSAPGRNEKLFFGSGTQLSVL.